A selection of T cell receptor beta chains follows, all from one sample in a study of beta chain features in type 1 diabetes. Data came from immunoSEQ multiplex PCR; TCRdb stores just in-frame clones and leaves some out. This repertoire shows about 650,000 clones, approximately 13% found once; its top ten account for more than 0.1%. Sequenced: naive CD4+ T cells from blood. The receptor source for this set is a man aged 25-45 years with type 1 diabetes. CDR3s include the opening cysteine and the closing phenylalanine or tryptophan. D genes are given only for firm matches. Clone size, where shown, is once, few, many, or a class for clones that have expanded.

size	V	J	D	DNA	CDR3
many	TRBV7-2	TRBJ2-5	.	TGTGCCAGCAGCTTATGGCAAGAGACCCAGTACTTC	CASSLWQETQYF
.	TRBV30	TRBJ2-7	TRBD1	TGTGCCTGGAGTGCTACAAGGACAGGGTGGAACTACGAGCAGTACTTC	CAWSATRTGWNYEQYF
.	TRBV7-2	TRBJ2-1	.	TGTGCCAGCAGGGCTGGACTGGTTGGGTACAATGAGCAGTTCTTC	CASRAGLVGYNEQFF
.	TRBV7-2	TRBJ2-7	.	TGTGCCAGCAGCTTATCTGGAGCCTACGAGCAGTACTTC	CASSLSGAYEQYF
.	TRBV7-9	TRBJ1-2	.	TGTGCCAGCAGCTTAGGGGGTGGCTACACCTTC	CASSLGGGYTF
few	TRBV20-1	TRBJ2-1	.	TGCAGTGCCCTTCTCAATGAGCAGTTCTTC	CSALLNEQFF
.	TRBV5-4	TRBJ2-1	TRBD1	TGTGCCAGCAGCTTGGGACAGGGGGTCCACAATGAGCAGTTCTTC	CASSLGQGVHNEQFF
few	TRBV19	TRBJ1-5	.	TGTGCCAGTACCGTCGGGATGCTTGTCGAGGATCAGCCCCAGCATTTT	CASTVGMLVEDQPQHF
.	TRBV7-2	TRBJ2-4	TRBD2	TGTGCCAGCAGCTCATCTAGCGGGGGGCCCTTAGCCAAAAACATTCAGTACTTC	CASSSSSGGPLAKNIQYF
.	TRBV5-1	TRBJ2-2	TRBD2	TGCGCCAGCAGCGGGGGACTAGCGGCAGTTCCCGGGGAGCTGTTTTTT	CASSGGLAAVPGELFF
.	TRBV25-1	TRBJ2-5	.	TGTGCCAGCAGCGCCGACAGGCGAAAGTACCAAGAGACCCAGTACTTC	CASSADRRKYQETQYF
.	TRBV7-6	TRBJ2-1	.	TGTGCCAGCAGCTTGGGGGCGGGATACAATGAGCAGTTCTTC	CASSLGAGYNEQFF
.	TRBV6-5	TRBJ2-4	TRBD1	TGTGCCAGCAGTAAGGACAGGAGGAGGAACTACTTC	CASSKDRRRNYF
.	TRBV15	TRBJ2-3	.	TGTGCCACCAGCAGAGACCCAGGGGGGGCGGGAGATACGCAGTATTTT	CATSRDPGGAGDTQYF
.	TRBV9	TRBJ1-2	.	TGTGCCAGCAGCGCCTTACAAGGACCGAACGGCTACACCTTC	CASSALQGPNGYTF
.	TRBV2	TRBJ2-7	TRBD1	TGTGCCAGCAGCTTTAGGACAGGGCCGGGGGAGCAGTACTTC	CASSFRTGPGEQYF
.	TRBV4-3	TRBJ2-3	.	TGCGCCAGCAGCCAGGGGAACCGACAGGCAGCCACAGATACGCAGTATTTT	CASSQGNRQAATDTQYF
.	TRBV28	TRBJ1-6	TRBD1	TGTGCCAGCAGGACGGGACAGATCTATAATTCACCCCTCCACTTT	CASRTGQIYNSPLHF
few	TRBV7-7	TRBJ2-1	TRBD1	TGTGCTAGCAGTTTCGACAGGGCGGATGAGCAGTTCTTC	CASSFDRADEQFF
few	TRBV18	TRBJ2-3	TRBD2	TGTGCCAGCTCACCAGGACTAGCGGGGTCAGATACGCAGTATTTT	CASSPGLAGSDTQYF
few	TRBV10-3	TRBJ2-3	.	TGTGCCAGCAAAAGGGCTGGGTTCACAGATACGCAGTATTTT	CASKRAGFTDTQYF
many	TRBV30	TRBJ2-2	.	TGTGCCTGGAGTGTAATGGGCACCGGGGAGCTGTTTTTT	CAWSVMGTGELFF
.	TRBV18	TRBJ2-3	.	TGTGCCAGCTCACCACAGGGCCAGGGAGATACGCAGTATTTT	CASSPQGQGDTQYF
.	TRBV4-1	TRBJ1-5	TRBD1	TGCGCCAGCAGCCCTAGGGACAGGGGCATTCAGCCCCAGCATTTT	CASSPRDRGIQPQHF
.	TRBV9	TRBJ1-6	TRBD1	TGTGCCAGCAGCGGAGGACAGGGTCCCTATAATTCACCCCTCCACTTT	CASSGGQGPYNSPLHF
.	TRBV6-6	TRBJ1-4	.	TGTGCCAGCAGTTACCGGAACAGTTTAAATGAAAAACTGTTTTTT	CASSYRNSLNEKLFF
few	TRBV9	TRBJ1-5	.	TGTGCCAGCAGCGGTGGCTATAGCAATCAGCCCCAGCATTTT	CASSGGYSNQPQHF
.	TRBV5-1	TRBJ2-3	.	TGCGCCAGCAGCCTTCCGACTAGCACAGATACGCAGTATTTT	CASSLPTSTDTQYF
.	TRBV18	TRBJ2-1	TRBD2	TGTGCCAGCTCACTTCTAGCGGGGGGTTCCTACAATGAGCAGTTCTTC	CASSLLAGGSYNEQFF
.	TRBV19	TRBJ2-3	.	TGTGCCAGTAGTATTAGAGGGACAGATACGCAGTATTTT	CASSIRGTDTQYF
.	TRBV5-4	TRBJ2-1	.	TGTGCCAGCAGCACGGCAGGGTATGAGCAGTTCTTC	CASSTAGYEQFF
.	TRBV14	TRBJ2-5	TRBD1	TGTGCCAGCAGCCAAGCTCGGCAGGGGGTGCAAGAGACCCAGTACTTC	CASSQARQGVQETQYF
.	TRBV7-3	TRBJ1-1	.	TGTGCCAGCAGCTCCCGTAAGCGTAAAGCTTTCTTT	CASSSRKRKAFF
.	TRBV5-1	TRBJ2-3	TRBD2	TGCGCCAGCAGCCTAAAGTCGGGGGGGGCCCCAGATACGCAGTATTTT	CASSLKSGGAPDTQYF
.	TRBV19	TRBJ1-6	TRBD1	TGTGCCAGTACCAGATCGGACAGGGTTTATTCACCCCTCCACTTT	CASTRSDRVYSPLHF
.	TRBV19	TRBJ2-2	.	TGTGCCAGTAGTCAACTAGTGAACACCGGGGAGCTGTTTTTT	CASSQLVNTGELFF
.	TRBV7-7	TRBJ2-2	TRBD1	TGTGCCAGCAGCGCTGACAGGGACACCGGGGAGCTGTTTTTT	CASSADRDTGELFF
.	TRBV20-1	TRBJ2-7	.	TGCAGTGCTAACCGTATGTACGAGCAGTACTTC	CSANRMYEQYF
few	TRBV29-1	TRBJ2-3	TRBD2	TGCAGCGTTGAATTGCGGGGGTTCACAGATACGCAGTATTTT	CSVELRGFTDTQYF
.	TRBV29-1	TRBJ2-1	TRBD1	TGCAGCTCTGAGGGACAGGGGGCGTTCAATGAGCAGTTCTTC	CSSEGQGAFNEQFF
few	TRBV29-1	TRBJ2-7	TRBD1	TGCAGCGCGGGACAGCGCAACTACGAGCAGTACTTC	CSAGQRNYEQYF